Following are 13 T cell receptor beta chains from one sample sequenced in a study of post-analysis software for immune sequencing data. Study-level points and caveats: TRBV5-6, TRBV5-1 and TRBV20-1 were among a few TRBV segments more frequent in patients than controls.

No antigen has been identified for these receptors. Unique molecular identifiers were carried by the TCR beta cDNA libraries. TCRdb independently ran MiXCR on the PCR reads; one entry per CDR3 protein. The table shows 400,000 to 500,000 distinct CDR3 sequences, with approximately 38% occurring only once. Material: blood. The receptors were sampled from a girl aged 2 to 9 with multiple sclerosis.

Only a few counts were recorded for this clonotype. The gene calls are TRBV12-3 or TRBV12-4 and TRBJ2-3; 7 bases match TRBD1. The CDR3 spans 15 residues. V was clipped by 5 bases and J by 1 base; unmatched bases: 6. This CDR3 is CASSQTGTGTDTQYF. The CDR3 nucleotides are TGTGCCAGCAGTCAGACCGGGACAGGCACAGATACGCAGTATTTT.

CDR3 region: CASRVFLGQGFSTDTQYF. CDR3 bases: TGTGCCAGCAGAGTCTTCCTGGGACAGGGTTTTAGCACAGATACGCAGTATTTT. V usage is TRBV2 and J usage is TRBJ2-3; 9 bases agree with TRBD1. From germline, CDR1 is SNHLY and CDR2 FYNNEI. The CDR3 is 18 amino acids. After removal of 6 bases from V and 0 bases from J, the junction contained 13 bases not matched to a gene.

This clonotype was counted only a few times. The rearrangement links TRBV20-1 to TRBJ2-5; a possible D gene is TRBD1 (6 bases). Germline loops: CDR1 DFQATT, CDR2 SNEGSKA (reference sequence). The CDR3 has 14 amino acids. Trimming took 0 bases from V and 1 from J, leaving 9 bases between them. The CDR3 here is CSARDPTGQETQYF. The CDR3 nucleotides read TGCAGTGCTAGAGACCCGACAGGCCAAGAGACCCAGTACTTC.

The sample holds a few counts of this clonotype. This chain connects TRBV7-2 to TRBJ1-2; 7 bases map to TRBD1. V was clipped by 5 bases and J by 4 bases; unmatched bases: 7. The CDR3 is 14 residues long. Germline lookup yields CDR1 SGHTA and CDR2 FQGNSA. The CDR3 sequence is CASSQGQDAYGYTF. In DNA form, the CDR3 reads TGTGCCAGCAGCCAAGGACAGGACGCCTATGGCTACACCTTC.

Only a few counts were recorded for this clonotype. The chain employs TRBV5-1 and TRBJ2-5; D is possibly TRBD1 (6 bases). V was clipped by 0 bases and J by 12 bases, with 12 bases between them. This CDR3 is built from 12 residues. CDR1 SGHRS and CDR2 YFSETQ come from the germline V gene. The CDR3 region is CASSLAGEFKYF. Here the CDR3 DNA reads TGCGCCAGCAGCTTGGCAGGGGAATTCAAGTACTTC.

This clonotype was counted only a few times. CDR3 in DNA: TGTGCCAGCAGTTTACGGACCGTAACTAGCACAGATACGCAGTATTTT. This encodes CASSLRTVTSTDTQYF. J is TRBJ2-3 and V is TRBV28; D unresolved. Trimming pared 2 bases from V and 0 bases from J, leaving 12 bases between. CDR3 size: 16 residues. Germline V gene lookup returns CDR1 MDHEN and CDR2 SYDVKM.

The chain uses TRBV5-5 and TRBJ2-7, with 11 bases lining up with TRBD2. Trimming cost V 2 bases and J 0 bases; bases outside gene matches: 10. From germline, CDR1 is SGHKS and CDR2 YYEKEE (reference sequence). The CDR3 is made up of 18 amino acids. The CDR3 nucleotides are TGTGCCAGCAGCTTTAGGGGCCCTAGCGGGAGGAGCTCCTACGAGCAGTACTTC. Translated: CASSFRGPSGRSSYEQYF.

V and J are TRBV18 and TRBJ1-6; D unresolved. In germline, CDR1 is KGHSH, CDR2 LQKENI. This CDR3 comprises 14 residues. Trimming removed 6 bases from V and 9 bases from J, with 15 bases in between. CDR3 in DNA: TGTGCCAGCTCCGAGGCCTCAGGCGGTTCACCCCTCCACTTT. This gives the protein CASSEASGGSPLHF.

This clonotype has only a few counts. The V call is TRBV25-1, the J call TRBJ1-2; D call uncertain. The V end was cut by 3 bases, the J end by 2 bases, with 10 bases between. The CDR3 covers 14 residues. Germline V gene data show CDR1 as MGHDK and CDR2 as SYGVNS. The CDR3 sequence is CASSDTTDNYGYTF. The CDR3 DNA reads TGTGCCAGCAGTGACACCACAGACAACTATGGCTACACCTTC.

The chain employs TRBV5-4 and TRBJ2-7; TRBD2 matches 10 bases. The ends lost 0 bases at V and 4 bases at J; junction bases unmatched: 4. There are 15 residues in the CDR3. Germline V gives CDR1 SGHNT, CDR2 YYREEE (reference sequence). CDR3 in DNA: TGTGCCAGCAGCTTGGGAATTAGCGGGAGGTACGAGCAGTACTTC. As protein: CASSLGISGRYEQYF.

The chain employs TRBV25-1 and TRBJ2-1; 9 bases match TRBD2. TRBJ2-7 matches the DNA end more closely, so the J call is doubtful. Germline lookup yields CDR1 MGHDK and CDR2 SYGVNS. The CDR3 is 16 amino acids. The CDR3 protein is CASSDPPSGAYNEQYF. The CDR3 DNA sequence: TGTGCCAGCAGTGATCCCCCTAGCGGGGCCTACAATGAGCAGTACTTC.

This chain joins TRBV4-1 and TRBJ1-1; D not certain. The V and J ends lost 4 bases and 4 bases respectively, with 13 bases between them. CDR3 length: 14 amino acids. Germline V gene data show CDR1 as MGHRA and CDR2 as YSYEKL. The CDR3 nucleotides are TGCGCCAGCAGCCCAAGGACCCGGTCCACTGAAGCTTTCTTT. Protein: CASSPRTRSTEAFF.

Worth noting for this clonotype: The junction differs from germline at one of its ends, possibly a read error. The genes are TRBV18 and TRBJ2-7; tentatively, D is TRBD1 (8 bases). CDR1 KGHSH and CDR2 LQKENI come from the germline V gene. CDR3 length equals 16 residues. The CDR3 sequence: CANSPTIGQGGYEQYF. CDR3 nucleotides: TGTGCCAACTCACCCACAATAGGACAGGGAGGGTACGAGCAGTACTTC.